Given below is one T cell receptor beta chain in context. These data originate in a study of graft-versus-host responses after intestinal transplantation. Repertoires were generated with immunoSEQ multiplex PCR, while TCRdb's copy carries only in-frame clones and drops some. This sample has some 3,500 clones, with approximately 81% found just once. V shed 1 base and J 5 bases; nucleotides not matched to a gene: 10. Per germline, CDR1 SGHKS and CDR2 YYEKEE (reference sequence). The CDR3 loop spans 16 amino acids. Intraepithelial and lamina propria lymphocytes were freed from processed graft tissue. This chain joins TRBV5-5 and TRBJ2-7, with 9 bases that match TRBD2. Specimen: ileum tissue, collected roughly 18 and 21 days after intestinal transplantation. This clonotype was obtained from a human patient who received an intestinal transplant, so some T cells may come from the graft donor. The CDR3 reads CASSLPRGGAGNEQYF. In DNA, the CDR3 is TGTGCCAGCAGCTTGCCGCGGGGGGGCGCGGGCAACGAGCAGTACTTC.